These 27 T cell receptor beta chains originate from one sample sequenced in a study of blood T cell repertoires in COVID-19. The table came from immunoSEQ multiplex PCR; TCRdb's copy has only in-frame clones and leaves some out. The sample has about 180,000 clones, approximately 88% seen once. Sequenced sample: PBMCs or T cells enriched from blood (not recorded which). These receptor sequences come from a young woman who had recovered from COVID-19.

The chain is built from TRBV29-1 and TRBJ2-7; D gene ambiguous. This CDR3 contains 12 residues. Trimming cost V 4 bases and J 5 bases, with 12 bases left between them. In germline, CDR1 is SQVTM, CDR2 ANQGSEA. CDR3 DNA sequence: TGCAGCGTTGGGGTTGGGCCTAACGAGCAGTACTTC. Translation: CSVGVGPNEQYF.

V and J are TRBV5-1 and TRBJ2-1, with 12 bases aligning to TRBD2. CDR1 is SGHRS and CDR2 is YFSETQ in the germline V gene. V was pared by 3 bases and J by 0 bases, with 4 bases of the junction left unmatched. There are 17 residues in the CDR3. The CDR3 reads CASSSSGRETSYNEQFF. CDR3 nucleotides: TGCGCCAGCAGCTCTAGCGGGAGGGAAACCTCCTACAATGAGCAGTTCTTC.

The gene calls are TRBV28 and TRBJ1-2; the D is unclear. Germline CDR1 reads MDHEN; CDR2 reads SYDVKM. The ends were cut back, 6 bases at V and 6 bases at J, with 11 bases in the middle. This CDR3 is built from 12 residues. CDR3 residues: CASSGRGDGYTF. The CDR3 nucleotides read TGTGCCAGCAGCGGCCGGGGAGATGGCTACACCTTC.

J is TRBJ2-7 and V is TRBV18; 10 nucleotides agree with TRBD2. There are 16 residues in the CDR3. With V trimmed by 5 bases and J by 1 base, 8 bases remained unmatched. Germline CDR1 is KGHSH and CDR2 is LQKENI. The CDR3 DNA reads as TGTGCCAGCTCAATCAATCTAGCGGGGGAGTCCTACGAGCAGTACTTC. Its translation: CASSINLAGESYEQYF.

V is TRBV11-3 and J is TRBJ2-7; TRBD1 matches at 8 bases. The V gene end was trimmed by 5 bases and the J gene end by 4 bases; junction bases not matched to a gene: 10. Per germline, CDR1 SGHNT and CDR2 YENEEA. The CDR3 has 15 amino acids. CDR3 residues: CASSPGTGLPYEQYF. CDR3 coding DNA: TGTGCCAGCAGCCCTGGGACAGGTTTACCTTACGAGCAGTACTTC.

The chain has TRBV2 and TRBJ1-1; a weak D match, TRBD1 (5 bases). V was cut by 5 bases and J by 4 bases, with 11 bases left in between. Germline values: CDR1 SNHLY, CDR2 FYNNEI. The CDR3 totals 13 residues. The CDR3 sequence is CASSSRVGTEAFF. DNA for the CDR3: TGTGCCAGCAGTTCCAGGGTAGGCACTGAAGCTTTCTTT.

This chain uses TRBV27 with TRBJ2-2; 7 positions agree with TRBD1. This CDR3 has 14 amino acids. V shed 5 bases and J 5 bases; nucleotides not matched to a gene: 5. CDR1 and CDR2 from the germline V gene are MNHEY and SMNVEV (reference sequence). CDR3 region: CASSIRQGTGELFF. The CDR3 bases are TGTGCCAGCAGTATTCGACAGGGAACCGGGGAGCTGTTTTTT.

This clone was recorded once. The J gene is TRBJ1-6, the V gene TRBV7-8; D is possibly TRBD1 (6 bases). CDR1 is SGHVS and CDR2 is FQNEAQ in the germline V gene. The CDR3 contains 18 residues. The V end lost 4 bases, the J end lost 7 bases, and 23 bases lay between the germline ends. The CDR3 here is CASSSRVQGTVKNSPLHF. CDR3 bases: TGTGCCAGCAGCTCCCGCGTGCAGGGGACGGTAAAGAATTCACCCCTCCACTTT. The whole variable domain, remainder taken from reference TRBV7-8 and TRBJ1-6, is GAGVSQSPRYKVAKRGQDVALRCDPISGHVSLFWYQQALGQGPEFLTYFQNEAQLDKSGLPSDRFFAERPEGSVSTLKIQRTQQEDSAVYLCASSSRVQGTVKNSPLHFGNGTRLTVT.

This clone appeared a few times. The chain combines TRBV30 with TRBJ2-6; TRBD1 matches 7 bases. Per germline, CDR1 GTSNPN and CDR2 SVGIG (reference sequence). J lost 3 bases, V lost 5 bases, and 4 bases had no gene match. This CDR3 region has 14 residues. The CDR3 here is CAWGTGVGANVLTF. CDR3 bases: TGTGCCTGGGGAACAGGGGTTGGGGCCAACGTCCTGACTTTC.

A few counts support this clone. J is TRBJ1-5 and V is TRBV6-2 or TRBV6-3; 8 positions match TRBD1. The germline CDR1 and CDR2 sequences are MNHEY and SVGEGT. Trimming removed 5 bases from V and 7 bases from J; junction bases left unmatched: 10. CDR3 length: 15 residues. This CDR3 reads CASSLPGQGRQPQHF. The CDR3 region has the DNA TGTGCCAGCAGTCTCCCAGGACAGGGAAGGCAGCCCCAGCATTTT.

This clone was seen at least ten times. The CDR3 region is CATSDSYTYEQYF. CDR3 coding DNA: TGTGCCACCAGTGATAGCTATACCTACGAGCAGTACTTC. The V and J genes are TRBV24-1 and TRBJ2-7; D ambiguous. V was clipped by 3 bases and J by 2 bases, with 7 bases between them. This CDR3 has 13 residues. From germline, CDR1 is KGHDR and CDR2 SFDVKD.

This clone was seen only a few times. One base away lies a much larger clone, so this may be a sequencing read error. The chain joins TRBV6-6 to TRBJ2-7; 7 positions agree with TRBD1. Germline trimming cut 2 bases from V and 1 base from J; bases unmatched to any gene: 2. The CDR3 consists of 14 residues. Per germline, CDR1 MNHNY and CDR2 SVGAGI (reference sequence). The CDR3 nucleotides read TGTGCCAGCAGTTACGAGACAGGGTCCTACGAGCAGTACTTC. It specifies CASSYETGSYEQYF.

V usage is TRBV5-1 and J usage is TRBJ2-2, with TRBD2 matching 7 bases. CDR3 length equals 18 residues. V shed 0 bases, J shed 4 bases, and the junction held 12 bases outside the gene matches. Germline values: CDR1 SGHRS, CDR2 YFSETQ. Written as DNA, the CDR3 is TGCGCCAGCAGCTTGGGTAGCGGGCGAACGGGGGTCACCGGGGAGCTGTTTTTT. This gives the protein CASSLGSGRTGVTGELFF.

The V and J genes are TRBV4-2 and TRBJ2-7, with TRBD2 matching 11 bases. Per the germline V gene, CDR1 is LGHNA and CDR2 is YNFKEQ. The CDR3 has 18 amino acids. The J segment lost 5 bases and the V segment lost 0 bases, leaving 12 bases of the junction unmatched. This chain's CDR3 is CASSQDGTIAGGHDEQYF. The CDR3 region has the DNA TGTGCCAGCAGCCAAGACGGGACCATAGCGGGGGGGCACGACGAGCAGTACTTC.

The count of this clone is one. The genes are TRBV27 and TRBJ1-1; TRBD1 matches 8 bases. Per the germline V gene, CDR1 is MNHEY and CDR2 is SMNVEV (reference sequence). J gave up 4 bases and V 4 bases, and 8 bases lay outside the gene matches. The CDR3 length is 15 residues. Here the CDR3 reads CASSSGQGGFTEAFF. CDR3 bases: TGTGCCAGCAGTTCCGGACAGGGAGGTTTCACTGAAGCTTTCTTT.

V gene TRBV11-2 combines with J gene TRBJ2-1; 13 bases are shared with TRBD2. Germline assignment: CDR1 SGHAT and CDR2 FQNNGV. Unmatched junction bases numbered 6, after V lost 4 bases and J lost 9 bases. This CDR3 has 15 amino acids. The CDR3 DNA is TGTGCCAGCAGCTCCACGGGACTAGCGGGGAGTGAGCAGTTCTTC. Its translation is CASSSTGLAGSEQFF.

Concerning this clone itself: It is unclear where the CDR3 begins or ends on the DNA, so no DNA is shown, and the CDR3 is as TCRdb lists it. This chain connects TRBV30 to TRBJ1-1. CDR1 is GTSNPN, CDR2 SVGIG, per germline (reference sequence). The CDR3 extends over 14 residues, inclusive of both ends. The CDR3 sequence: CAWSVAFGAGPLFF.

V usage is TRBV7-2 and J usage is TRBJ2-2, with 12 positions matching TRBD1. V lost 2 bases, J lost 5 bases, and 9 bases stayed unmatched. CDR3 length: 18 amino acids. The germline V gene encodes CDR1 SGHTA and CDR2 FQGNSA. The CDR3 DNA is TGTGCCAGCAGCTTAAGTACGGGACAGGGGGCGAGAACCGGGGAGCTGTTTTTT. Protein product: CASSLSTGQGARTGELFF. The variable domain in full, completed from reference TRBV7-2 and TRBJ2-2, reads GAGVSQSPSNKVTEKGKDVELRCDPISGHTALYWYRQSLGQGLEFLIYFQGNSAPDKSGLPSDRFSAERTGGSVSTLTIQRTQQEDSAVYLCASSLSTGQGARTGELFFGEGSRLTVL.

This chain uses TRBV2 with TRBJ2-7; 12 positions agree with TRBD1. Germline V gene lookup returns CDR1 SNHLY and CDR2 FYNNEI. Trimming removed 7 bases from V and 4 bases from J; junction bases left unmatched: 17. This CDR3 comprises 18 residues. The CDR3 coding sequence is TGTGCCAGCATGGCGCGGGACAGGGGGCAATTGGGCTTGTACGAGCAGTACTTC. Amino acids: CASMARDRGQLGLYEQYF.

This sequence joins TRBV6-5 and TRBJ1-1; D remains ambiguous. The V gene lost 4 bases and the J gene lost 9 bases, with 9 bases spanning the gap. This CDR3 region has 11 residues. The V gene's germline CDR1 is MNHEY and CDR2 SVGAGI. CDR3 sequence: CASSSGLKAFF. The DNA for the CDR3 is TGTGCCAGCAGTTCAGGTTTAAAAGCTTTCTTT.

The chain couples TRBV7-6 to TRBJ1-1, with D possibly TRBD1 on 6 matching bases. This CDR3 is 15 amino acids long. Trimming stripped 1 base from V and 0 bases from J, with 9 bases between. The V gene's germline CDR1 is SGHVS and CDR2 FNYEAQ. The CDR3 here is CASSLEQGLNTEAFF. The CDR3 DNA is TGTGCCAGCAGCTTAGAGCAGGGGTTGAACACTGAAGCTTTCTTT.

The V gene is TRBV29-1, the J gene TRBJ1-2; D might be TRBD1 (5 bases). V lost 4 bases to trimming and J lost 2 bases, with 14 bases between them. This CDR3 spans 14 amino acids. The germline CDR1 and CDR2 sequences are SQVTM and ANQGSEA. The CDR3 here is CSVGQGATNYGYTF. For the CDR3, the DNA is TGCAGCGTTGGGCAGGGTGCTACCAACTATGGCTACACCTTC.

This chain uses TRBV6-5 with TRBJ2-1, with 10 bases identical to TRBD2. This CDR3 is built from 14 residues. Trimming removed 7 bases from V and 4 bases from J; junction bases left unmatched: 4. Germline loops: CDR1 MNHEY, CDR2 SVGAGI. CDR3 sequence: CASIGTSVYNEQFF. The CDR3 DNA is TGTGCCAGCATTGGGACTAGCGTATACAATGAGCAGTTCTTC.

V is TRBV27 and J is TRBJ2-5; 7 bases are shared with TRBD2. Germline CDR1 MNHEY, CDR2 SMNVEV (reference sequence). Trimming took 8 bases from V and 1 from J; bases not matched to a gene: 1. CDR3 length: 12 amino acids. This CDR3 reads CASSSGQETQYF. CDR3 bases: TGTGCCAGCTCTAGCGGCCAAGAGACCCAGTACTTC.

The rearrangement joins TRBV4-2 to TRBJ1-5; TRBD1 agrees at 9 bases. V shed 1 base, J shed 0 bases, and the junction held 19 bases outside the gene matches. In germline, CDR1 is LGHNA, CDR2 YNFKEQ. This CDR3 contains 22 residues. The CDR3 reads CASSQAGTGTQYSKYSNQPQHF. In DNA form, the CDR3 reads TGTGCCAGCAGCCAAGCCGGGACAGGGACCCAATATTCAAAATATAGCAATCAGCCCCAGCATTTT.

CDR3: CASSRGTVNTEAFF. DNA for the CDR3: TGCGCCAGCAGCCGCGGGACGGTGAACACTGAAGCTTTCTTT. The rearrangement uses TRBV5-1 and TRBJ1-1, with a tentative D call TRBD1 (5 bases). This CDR3 spans 14 amino acids. V shed 4 bases and J shed 0 bases, with 10 bases lying between them. Germline CDR1 is SGHRS and CDR2 is YFSETQ.

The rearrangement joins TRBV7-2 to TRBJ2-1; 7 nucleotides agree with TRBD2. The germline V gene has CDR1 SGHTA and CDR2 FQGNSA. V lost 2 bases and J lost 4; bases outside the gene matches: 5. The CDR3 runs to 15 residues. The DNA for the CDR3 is TGTGCCAGCAGCTTATTGGGGGGGGGATACAATGAGCAGTTCTTC. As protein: CASSLLGGGYNEQFF. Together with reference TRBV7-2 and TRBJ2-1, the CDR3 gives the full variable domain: GAGVSQSPSNKVTEKGKDVELRCDPISGHTALYWYRQSLGQGLEFLIYFQGNSAPDKSGLPSDRFSAERTGGSVSTLTIQRTQQEDSAVYLCASSLLGGGYNEQFFGPGTRLTVL.